A selection of T cell receptor beta chains follows, all from one sample in a study of molecular identifiers for immune sequencing clone quantification. TCRdb reprocessed the PCR reads via MiXCR and lists one record per CDR3 protein. This sample has around 470,000 distinct CDR3 sequences, with over 20% found just once. Sequenced material: naive CD8+ T cells from blood, with Jurkat cell RNA spiked in. The receptors come from a human donor in good health. Some libraries in this study had Jurkat cell RNA spiked in. Each CDR3 is given with its conserved first and last residue. D genes are given only for firm matches. Not all rows give a size; the values are once, few, many and, for expanded clones, a class.

NA,TRBV2,few,TRBJ2-5,CASSPPVGAETQYF,TGTGCCAGCAGTCCCCCGGTCGGGGCAGAGACCCAGTACTTC
TRBD2,TRBV24-1,NA,TRBJ2-1,CATSDLAAGGGGNEQFF,TGTGCCACCAGTGATTTAGCAGCGGGAGGCGGCGGGAATGAGCAGTTCTTC
NA,TRBV7-6,many,TRBJ2-5,CASSRWQETQYF,TGTGCCAGCAGCCGTTGGCAAGAGACCCAGTACTTC
NA,TRBV20-1,few,TRBJ2-1,CSPRGKRTYNEQFF,TGCAGTCCTCGGGGGAAGCGGACCTACAATGAGCAGTTCTTC
NA,TRBV6-2/TRBV6-3,NA,TRBJ2-2,CASSPPFANTGELFF,TGTGCCAGCAGTCCCCCCTTTGCGAACACCGGGGAGCTGTTTTTT
NA,TRBV11-3,NA,TRBJ2-3,CASRRSLPGDTQYF,TGTGCCAGCCGACGGAGTTTACCTGGAGATACGCAGTATTTT
TRBD1,TRBV7-9,NA,TRBJ2-6,CASSWGQGRAGANVLTF,TGTGCCAGCAGCTGGGGACAGGGAAGGGCTGGGGCCAACGTCCTGACTTTC
NA,TRBV27,NA,TRBJ1-4,CASSLGGVRKKLFF,TGTGCCAGCAGTTTAGGGGGTGTAAGGAAAAAACTGTTTTTT
NA,TRBV6-2/TRBV6-3,many,TRBJ2-5,CASSYSRQNAETQYF,TGTGCCAGCAGTTACTCGAGACAAAATGCTGAGACCCAGTACTTC
NA,TRBV4-1,many,TRBJ2-5,CASSQDRQYQETQYF,TGCGCCAGCAGCCAAGATAGACAGTACCAAGAGACCCAGTACTTC
NA,TRBV28,many,TRBJ2-7,CASSLDSVGQYF,TGTGCCAGCAGTTTAGACTCTGTAGGGCAGTACTTC
NA,TRBV20-1,NA,TRBJ2-7,CSAKFADPTEYF,TGCAGTGCTAAATTTGCGGACCCGACGGAGTACTTC
NA,TRBV28,many,TRBJ1-4,CASSFYRQNEKLFF,TGTGCCAGCAGTTTTTATCGGCAGAATGAAAAACTGTTTTTT
NA,TRBV19,many,TRBJ1-5,CASRGGNQPQHF,TGTGCCAGTAGGGGCGGGAATCAGCCCCAGCATTTT
NA,TRBV28,many,TRBJ2-3,CASSSSGPNTDTQYF,TGTGCCAGCAGTTCGTCGGGACCCAACACAGATACGCAGTATTTT
TRBD2,TRBV11-2,NA,TRBJ2-5,CASSSVVGGGKTQYF,TGTGCCAGCAGCTCCGTGGTGGGGGGGGGGAAGACCCAGTACTTC
NA,TRBV10-3,NA,TRBJ1-1,CAISEWEGPLNTEAFF,TGTGCCATCAGTGAGTGGGAGGGGCCCCTGAACACTGAAGCTTTCTTT
NA,TRBV6-2/TRBV6-3,NA,TRBJ2-2,CASSLPTAQATGELFF,TGTGCCAGCAGTCTACCTACCGCTCAGGCCACCGGGGAGCTGTTTTTT
TRBD2,TRBV9,few,TRBJ2-3,CASSRRGLAGEHTDTQYF,TGTGCCAGCAGCCGACGCGGACTAGCGGGAGAACACACAGATACGCAGTATTTT
NA,TRBV15,many,TRBJ2-6,CATSRENRGANVLTF,TGTGCCACCAGCAGAGAGAATCGTGGGGCCAACGTCCTGACTTTC
TRBD2,TRBV7-9,NA,TRBJ2-3,CASSPPSGVHTDTQYF,TGTGCCAGCAGCCCCCCTAGCGGGGTTCACACAGATACGCAGTATTTT
NA,TRBV27,few,TRBJ2-5,CASSSGRIWETQYF,TGTGCCAGCAGTTCCGGGAGAATCTGGGAGACCCAGTACTTC
TRBD2,TRBV13,NA,TRBJ2-3,CASSTGGGSTQYF,TGTGCCAGCAGCACCGGGGGGGGGTCTACGCAGTATTTT
NA,TRBV12-3/TRBV12-4,NA,TRBJ1-1,CACSLAPMGEAFF,TGTGCCTGCAGTTTAGCGCCAATGGGTGAAGCTTTCTTT
NA,TRBV19,few,TRBJ1-1,CASSIGDREAFF,TGTGCCAGTAGTATTGGGGACCGTGAAGCTTTCTTT
TRBD1,TRBV7-9,NA,TRBJ2-7,CAGSPQDRVEQYF,TGTGCCGGCAGCCCACAGGACAGGGTCGAGCAGTACTTC
TRBD1,TRBV13,many,TRBJ1-1,CASSLRQGNGAFF,TGTGCCAGCAGCTTACGACAGGGTAACGGCGCTTTCTTT
NA,TRBV6-1,NA,TRBJ2-2,CASSDPLVTNTGELFF,TGTGCCAGCAGTGACCCGCTAGTAACGAACACCGGGGAGCTGTTTTTT
TRBD1,TRBV19,NA,TRBJ2-7,CASSVDRASYEQYF,TGTGCCAGTAGTGTTGACAGGGCTTCCTACGAGCAGTACTTC
NA,TRBV20-1,NA,TRBJ1-2,CSAPQEGLGYGYTF,TGCAGTGCTCCACAGGAGGGATTGGGCTATGGCTACACCTTC
NA,TRBV21-1,few,TRBJ2-7,CASSKEFYEQYF,TGTGCCAGCAGCAAAGAGTTCTACGAGCAGTACTTC
NA,TRBV19,many,TRBJ1-1,CASSIAGPPNTEAFF,TGTGCCAGTAGTATAGCTGGGCCCCCGAACACTGAAGCTTTCTTT
NA,TRBV19,many,TRBJ2-3,CASGEGMDTQYF,TGTGCCAGTGGCGAGGGTATGGATACGCAGTATTTT
NA,TRBV27,few,TRBJ2-3,CASSLDFWGTDTQYF,TGTGCCAGCAGTTTAGATTTTTGGGGGACAGATACGCAGTATTTT
NA,TRBV30,many,TRBJ2-7,CAWSKGNPYEQYF,TGTGCCTGGAGTAAGGGGAATCCCTACGAGCAGTACTTC
TRBD2,TRBV4-1,many,TRBJ2-5,CASSQIAGAGETQYF,TGCGCCAGCAGCCAAATAGCGGGGGCGGGGGAGACCCAGTACTTC
TRBD1,TRBV27,NA,TRBJ2-7,CASSLGDSHEQYF,TGTGCCAGCAGTTTAGGGGACAGTCACGAGCAGTACTTC
TRBD1,TRBV5-1,many,TRBJ1-1,CASSWEPGQEAFF,TGCGCCAGCAGCTGGGAACCGGGACAGGAAGCTTTCTTT
NA,TRBV2,few,TRBJ1-5,CASSEGWNSNQPQHF,TGTGCCAGCAGTGAGGGCTGGAATAGCAATCAGCCCCAGCATTTT
TRBD2,TRBV5-5,many,TRBJ2-7,CASSLGAGADEQYF,TGTGCCAGCAGCTTGGGGGCGGGAGCCGACGAGCAGTACTTC
TRBD1,TRBV4-3,few,TRBJ2-7,CASSQGTWDRSAYEQYF,TGCGCCAGCAGCCAAGGGACGTGGGACAGGAGCGCCTACGAGCAGTACTTC
NA,TRBV5-5,NA,TRBJ1-1,CASSSYINTEAFF,TGTGCCAGCAGCTCTTACATAAACACTGAAGCTTTCTTT
TRBD1,TRBV5-1,many,TRBJ2-1,CASSQSTGHSDEQFF,TGCGCCAGCAGCCAATCGACAGGGCACTCCGATGAGCAGTTCTTC
NA,TRBV5-1,NA,TRBJ2-7,CASSATTGITPEQYF,TGCGCCAGCAGCGCCACCACAGGTATCACTCCCGAGCAGTACTTC
NA,TRBV19,many,TRBJ2-3,CASSIRGGDTQYF,TGTGCCAGTAGTATTCGGGGTGGAGATACGCAGTATTTT
TRBD1,TRBV4-1,many,TRBJ2-2,CASSQGQGATTGELFF,TGCGCCAGCAGCCAAGGGCAGGGGGCGACCACCGGGGAGCTGTTTTTT
NA,TRBV19,few,TRBJ2-2,CASSIDEESTNTGELFF,TGTGCCAGTAGTATAGATGAGGAGAGTACCAACACCGGGGAGCTGTTTTTT
TRBD2,TRBV2,many,TRBJ2-3,CASSEPSGLDFSTDTQYF,TGTGCCAGCAGTGAACCTAGCGGGCTCGACTTTAGCACAGATACGCAGTATTTT
TRBD1,TRBV5-8,NA,TRBJ2-7,CASSRGRDRGSYEQYF,TGTGCCAGCAGCAGAGGCCGGGACAGGGGGTCCTACGAGCAGTACTTC
NA,TRBV5-6,NA,TRBJ1-5,CASSLAGGGGQSQHF,TGTGCCAGCAGCTTGGCTGGGGGGGGCGGTCAGTCCCAGCATTTT
NA,TRBV6-5,many,TRBJ2-1,CASSYGPGLEDEQFF,TGTGCCAGCAGTTACGGTCCGGGACTTGAGGATGAGCAGTTCTTC
NA,TRBV10-2,few,TRBJ2-1,CASTVGGQGEQFF,TGCGCCAGTACAGTGGGGGGGCAGGGAGAGCAGTTCTTC
NA,TRBV6-5,many,TRBJ2-4,CASSYRPAEPKNIQYF,TGTGCCAGCAGTTACCGACCAGCCGAGCCTAAAAACATTCAGTACTTC
NA,TRBV30,NA,TRBJ2-3,CAWGPGGLGDTQYF,TGTGCCTGGGGTCCGGGGGGCCTCGGAGATACGCAGTATTTT
NA,TRBV5-3,NA,TRBJ2-1,CVSSSGTGGNEQFF,TGTGTCAGCAGCTCGGGGACTGGAGGCAATGAGCAGTTCTTC
TRBD2,TRBV29-1,NA,TRBJ2-1,CSVEDLGGRAYNEQFF,TGCAGCGTTGAAGATCTGGGCGGGAGGGCATACAATGAGCAGTTCTTC
TRBD1,TRBV4-3,NA,TRBJ1-2,CASSQGPDRAFKNYGYTF,TGCGCCAGCAGCCAAGGGCCCGACAGGGCCTTTAAGAACTATGGCTACACCTTC
TRBD1,TRBV30,NA,TRBJ2-5,CAWSAGQGGETQYF,TGTGCCTGGAGTGCAGGACAGGGGGGGGAGACCCAGTACTTC
NA,TRBV5-8,NA,TRBJ2-3,CASSFSGASTDTQYF,TGTGCCAGCAGCTTCTCGGGGGCCAGCACAGATACGCAGTATTTT
NA,TRBV29-1,few,TRBJ2-5,CSVKGREVVETQYF,TGCAGCGTCAAGGGCAGGGAAGTCGTGGAGACCCAGTACTTC